A selection of T cell receptor beta chains follows, all from one sample in a study of T cell responses to AZD1222 COVID-19 vaccine. Here immunoSEQ multiplex PCR was the method, and the copy in TCRdb shows in-frame clones only, minus some. This sample has around 140,000 clones, with around 90% found just once. Sequencing used peripheral blood, obtained on day 0 of AZD1222 vaccination. Receptors originate from an adult in good health. CDR3s leave out the opening cysteine and the closing phenylalanine or tryptophan.

TRBV25-1	TRBJ1-2	ASSENLGQINYGYT
TRBV7-9	TRBJ2-5	ASSFSPGHTAGETQY
TRBV30	TRBJ2-1	AWSEGGASGKYNEQF
TRBV7-3	TRBJ1-3	ASSKGSGNTIY
TRBV13	TRBJ2-2	ASSSRDRGINGELF
TRBV7-3	TRBJ2-3	ASSSPSTDTQY
TRBV2	TRBJ2-7	ASHILAGVSYEQY
TRBV13	TRBJ2-3	ASSDLWQVMSTDTQY
TRBV11-3	TRBJ1-1	ASSWRGRTEAF
TRBV12-3/TRBV12-4	TRBJ1-6	ASTVYGHSALH
TRBV28	TRBJ1-1	ASSSPGFEGPEAF
TRBV7-7	TRBJ2-2	ASSLAGSGSVTGELF
TRBV6-5	TRBJ2-5	ASSRTGGSETQY
TRBV28	TRBJ1-4	ASSLWGATNEKLF
TRBV7-2	TRBJ1-6	ASSLRVEGTFNSPLH
TRBV18	TRBJ1-5	ASSPRQMRNQPQH
TRBV29-1	TRBJ2-7	SVVSPRGYEQY
TRBV27	TRBJ2-1	ATLQGAHNEQF
TRBV28	TRBJ2-7	ASSYGNIYEQY
TRBV28	TRBJ2-7	ASSLYRSSYEQY
TRBV4-2	TRBJ2-5	ASSQEGAGKETQY
TRBV5-1	TRBJ2-3	ASSLGLAGDRTDTQY